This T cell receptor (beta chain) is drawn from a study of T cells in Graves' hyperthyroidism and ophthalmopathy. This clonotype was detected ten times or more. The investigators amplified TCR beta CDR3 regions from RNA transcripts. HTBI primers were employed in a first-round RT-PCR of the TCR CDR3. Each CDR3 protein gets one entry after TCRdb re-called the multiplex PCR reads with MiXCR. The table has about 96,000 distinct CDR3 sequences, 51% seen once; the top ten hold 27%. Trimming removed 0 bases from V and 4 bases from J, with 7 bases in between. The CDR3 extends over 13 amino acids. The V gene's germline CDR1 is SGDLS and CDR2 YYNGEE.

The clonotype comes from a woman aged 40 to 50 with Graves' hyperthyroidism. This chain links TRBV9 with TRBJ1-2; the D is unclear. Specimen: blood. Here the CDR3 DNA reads TGTGCCAGCAGCGTAGGTTCAGGCTATGGCTACACCTTC. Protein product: CASSVGSGYGYTF.